This T cell receptor (beta chain) derives from a study of blood T cell repertoires in COVID-19. Study-wide context: Collection of acute and convalescent COVID-19 samples took place in the United States, Italy and Spain. Sources were T cells, B-cell-depleted T cells, or PBMCs; the material itself was cDNA or gDNA.

Per germline, CDR1 SGHTA and CDR2 FQGNSA. The CDR3 runs to 14 residues. Deletions cut 3 bases from V and 2 bases from J, with 11 bases between. Authors' methods: Using reference gene primer amplification, nucleated cell counts were estimated. Sequencing was performed with immunoSEQ multiplex PCR; in TCRdb, only in-frame clones are kept and a portion is missing. That table gives V, J and clone size, and the DNA gave D and trimming. The data show about 89,000 clones, approximately 80% seen once. The chain recombines TRBV7-2 with TRBJ2-7; tentative D call: TRBD1 (6 bases). The sequenced material came from peripheral blood. The receptor comes from a woman aged 80 or over with acute or convalescent COVID-19. The CDR3 protein is CASSFDRFTYEQYF. The CDR3 nucleotides are TGTGCCAGCAGCTTTGACAGGTTCACCTACGAGCAGTACTTC.